Here is one T cell receptor (beta chain) with its context. No antigen is known for it. Base qualities were left out, and no much larger clone turns up one base away. The intended sense of this specimen's time point label: baseline before first vaccination. Vaccinee samples were obtained from the UK trials COV001 and COV002, which included a single-blind randomized controlled phase 2/3 trial of AZD1222 (ChAdOx1 nCoV-19) in healthy adults. For TCRbeta chain sequencing, PBMC samples were collected from trial participants at day 0 and at day 28 after the second dose. The CDR3 regions of human TCRbeta chains were analyzed by immunosequencing. In the authors' own workflow: TCRs in the repertoires were compared against a reference library of SARS-CoV-2-specific TCRs that had been generated with the MIRA antigen-specificity platform. Breadth was defined as the fraction of unique TCRs that were SARS-CoV-2-associated, and depth was defined as the fraction of total T cells that were SARS-CoV-2-associated. Using the MIRA data, each spike-specific TCR was assigned both to the spike region to which the TCR was reactive and to a CD4 or CD8 class. Log10-transformed breadth and depth values were compared by one-way ANOVA with Sidak's multiple comparisons tests. As stored in TCRdb, this immuneACCESS dataset retains in-frame rearrangements with V and J assigned. A fraction of the clones does not appear; measured against another copy, unresolved V genes explain less than half of the discrepancy, and the remainder lacks a known reason. The DNA was the basis for D and trimming; V, J and clone size are from that table. The sample yields approximately 56,000 clones; 70% to 90% were counted once. The ten largest clones take up about 15% of the sample.

The data belong to a study of T cell responses to AZD1222 COVID-19 vaccine listed by TCRdb under 2021. In the study overall: AZD1222 recipients given second doses at about 4 weeks or at about 12 weeks were pooled, since spike-specific TCR depth and breadth were not found to differ between the two schedules. TCR sequencing was performed for roughly 250 trial participants, of whom some 200 were given two doses of AZD1222 and roughly 25 were given two doses of MenACWY control vaccine. Trial participants were enrolled by age into subgroups of 18-55, 56-69 and 70-plus years, and roughly 160, 29 and 62 TCR-sequenced participants, respectively, were included in these subgroups.

General findings and caveats noted by the study authors: Spike-specific TCR breadth and depth rose significantly after two AZD1222 doses compared with day 0 and with MenACWY recipients. Participants were mostly white British and included more females than males, and it was suggested by the authors that clonal diversity may have been underestimated. Epitopes outside the regions mutated in the B.1.351 and B.1.1.7 variants were reportedly recognized by nearly half of the unique spike-specific TCRs. Because no day 14 peak-response samples were available, repertoires were characterized only after the peak T cell response. Vaccine-associated CD4 TCRs spanned the whole spike protein, with dominant responses in regions 160-218 and 743-854. In the small 56-69-year group, the increase in depth fell short of significance, most likely because of low power. Conclusions about previously exposed vaccinees were limited because only six AZD1222 recipients were SARS-CoV-2 seropositive at baseline.

Via the germline V gene, CDR1 is SGHNT and CDR2 YENEEA. Spanning cysteine to phenylalanine, the CDR3 consists of 14 amino acids. Only CDR3 DNA remains: 42 bases, in frame from the first base. V sheds 7 bases and J sheds 2 bases, leaving 11 bases between their ends. Sequenced material: peripheral blood, taken on day 0 of AZD1222 vaccination. The source is an adult in good health. The chain is made from TRBV11-3 and TRBJ2-2, and the D gene may be TRBD2, 6 bases matching. The CDR3 amino acid sequence is: CASKPGVNTGELFF. In nucleotide form, the sequence is TGTGCCAGCAAACCGGGGGTTAACACCGGGGAGCTGTTTTTT.